The 5 T cell receptor beta chains below were found in one sample sequenced in a study of shared clonotypes between healthy human individuals (TCRdb year 2020). Preparation of the library involved the immunoSEQ multiplex PCR assay. Sourced from immuneACCESS, this table was stored by TCRdb with only in-frame sequences that have V and J called. A share of the clones is absent; for the studies checked, an unresolved V gene accounts for under half, and the remainder has no known explanation. The sample table lists some 2,500,000 clones, 93% of them with a count of one. Approximately 0.35% of the sample lies in the top ten. Sequencing used naive CD4+ T cells from PBMCs. In the paper's terms, the cell subset or site label means: CD45RA+ positively selected. These receptors were collected from a young man in good health. Some clones in this sample may be carry-over from other donors' samples.

The gene calls are TRBV6-1 and TRBJ1-2; tentative D call: TRBD1 (5 bases). The CDR3 consists of 12 residues. The V gene lost 6 bases and the J gene lost 8 bases, with 13 bases spanning the gap. Germline V lookup: CDR1 MNHNS, CDR2 SASEGT. The CDR3 DNA sequence: TGTGCCAGCAGCCCAGACAGCTTCGGCTACACCTTC. This sequence encodes CASSPDSFGYTF.

This clone was observed once. V is TRBV5-8 and J is TRBJ2-3; D is perhaps TRBD1 (6 bases). The V gene's germline CDR1 is SGHTS and CDR2 YDEGEE. V was clipped by 5 bases and J by 6 bases, with 13 bases between them. The CDR3 covers 13 residues. The CDR3 nucleotides read TGTGCCAGCAGAGTCAGGGGTGGCGATACGCAGTATTTT. Its protein is CASRVRGGDTQYF. The full variable domain, completed using reference TRBV5-8 and TRBJ2-3, is EAGVTQSPTHLIKTRGQQATLRCSPISGHTSVYWYQQALGLGLQFLLWYDEGEERNRGNFPPRFSGRQFPNYSSELNVNALELEDSALYLCASRVRGGDTQYFGPGTRLTVL.

This chain uses TRBV19 with TRBJ2-5; TRBD2 matches at 7 bases. The CDR3 contains 14 residues. V shed 4 bases, J shed 4 bases, and the junction held 6 bases outside the gene matches. Germline V lookup: CDR1 LNHDA, CDR2 SQIVND (reference sequence). CDR3 loop: CASSTSPGGETQYF. CDR3 DNA: TGTGCCAGTAGTACCAGTCCGGGGGGAGAGACCCAGTACTTC.

The rearrangement links TRBV28 to TRBJ1-1; the match to TRBD1 covers 7 bases. This CDR3 region has 13 residues. Germline V CDR1 and CDR2: MDHEN, SYDVKM. The CDR3 here is CTVYRGMNTEAFF. As DNA, the CDR3 is TGTACCGTGTACAGGGGAATGAACACTGAAGCTTTCTTT.

The chain is built from TRBV5-1 and TRBJ2-1; the match to TRBD2 covers 11 bases. Germline CDR1 SGHRS, CDR2 YFSETQ. The CDR3 covers 19 residues. Unmatched junction bases numbered 16, after V lost 1 base and J lost 7 bases. For the CDR3, the DNA is TGCGCCAGCAGCTTGCAGGGGTTCTCGGTAGCGGGAGGGCCGAATGAGCAGTTCTTC. Translating it yields CASSLQGFSVAGGPNEQFF. Supplemented by reference TRBV5-1 and TRBJ2-1, the full variable domain reads KAGVTQTPRYLIKTRGQQVTLSCSPISGHRSVSWYQQTPGQGLQFLFEYFSETQRNKGNFPGRFSGRQFSNSRSEMNVSTLELGDSALYLCASSLQGFSVAGGPNEQFFGPGTRLTVL.